These 28 T cell receptor beta chains originate from one sample sequenced in a study of control samples from healthy donors and cancer patients (dated by TCRdb to 2018 to 2021). Library preparation was by the immunoSEQ multiplex PCR assay. TCRdb took this table from immuneACCESS and kept in-frame rearrangements with V and J called. Such tables lack part of the clones; where checked against another copy, unresolved V genes explain under half of the gap, and the rest is unexplained. The sample yields about 180,000 clones; roughly 90% were counted once. The top ten clones comprise approximately 1.4% of the sample. Material: blood. These receptors were obtained from a woman aged 45-65 years in good health.

This chain uses TRBV19 with TRBJ2-7; D is perhaps TRBD1 or TRBD2 (6 bases each). The germline V gene has CDR1 LNHDA and CDR2 SQIVND (reference sequence). Trimming shortened V by 9 bases and J by 3 bases, and 15 bases separated the two germline ends. This CDR3 has 13 residues. CDR3 amino acids: CASAWGAGYEQYF. CDR3 coding DNA: TGTGCCAGCGCATGGGGGGCAGGCTACGAGCAGTACTTC.

CDR3 bases: TGTGCCAGCAGCTTTCAGGGGTTCCAGCCCCAGCATTTT. This codes for CASSFQGFQPQHF. V gene TRBV5-6 combines with J gene TRBJ1-5; TRBD1 is a possible D gene (6 bases). V lost 2 bases and J 7 bases, leaving 10 bases between the germline ends. The CDR3 contains 13 residues. The germline V gene has CDR1 SGHDT and CDR2 YYEEEE.

This clone was seen a handful of times. The chain couples TRBV5-6 to TRBJ1-6; 8 nucleotides align to TRBD1. The CDR3 sequence is 19 residues long. Losses at the gene ends were 2 bases for V and 6 bases for J; bases not matched to a gene: 16. Germline values: CDR1 SGHDT, CDR2 YYEEEE. CDR3 sequence: CASSFGTGWNYGGNSPLHF. In nucleotides, the CDR3 is TGTGCCAGCAGCTTCGGGACAGGTTGGAACTACGGGGGTAATTCACCCCTCCACTTT.

This chain uses TRBV11-3 with TRBJ2-3, with 10 bases aligning to TRBD1. Germline V CDR1 and CDR2: SGHNT, YENEEA. The length of the CDR3 is 16 residues. The V segment lost 3 bases and the J segment 2 bases; nucleotides outside the gene matches: 5. CDR3 region: CASSLAGQGLTDTQYF. The CDR3 bases are TGTGCCAGCAGCTTGGCGGGACAGGGGCTCACAGATACGCAGTATTTT.

The chain employs TRBV18 and TRBJ2-7; 9 nucleotides agree with TRBD1. The V and J ends lost 6 bases and 2 bases, in that order; junction bases with no gene match: 2. CDR1 is KGHSH, CDR2 LQKENI, per germline. CDR3 length equals 13 residues. The CDR3 here is CASSRDRAYEQYF. CDR3 nucleotides: TGTGCCAGCTCCCGGGACAGGGCCTACGAGCAGTACTTC.

This clone was picked up one time. The chain combines TRBV5-4 with TRBJ2-4; D may be TRBD1 (7 bases). Germline assignment: CDR1 SGHNT and CDR2 YYREEE (reference sequence). The V and J ends lost 3 bases and 3 bases respectively, with 13 bases between them. The CDR3 has 15 residues. This CDR3 is CASSSGGWVKNIQYF. As DNA, the CDR3 is TGTGCCAGCAGCTCAGGGGGGTGGGTCAAAAACATTCAGTACTTC. The variable domain in full, completed from reference TRBV5-4 and TRBJ2-4, reads ETGVTQSPTHLIKTRGQQVTLRCSSQSGHNTVSWYQQALGQGPQFIFQYYREEENGRGNFPPRFSGLQFPNYSSELNVNALELDDSALYLCASSSGGWVKNIQYFGAGTRLSVL.

This rearrangement joins TRBV6-5 to TRBJ2-2; the match to TRBD1 covers 7 bases. Per germline, CDR1 MNHEY and CDR2 SVGAGI. The CDR3 is 13 amino acids. Unmatched junction bases numbered 4, after V lost 6 bases and J lost 6 bases. The CDR3 coding sequence is TGTGCCAGCAGCGCGAGGGGGCCCGGGGAGCTGTTTTTT. Translation: CASSARGPGELFF.

In its sample, this clone was seen a few times. This rearrangement joins TRBV28 to TRBJ2-2; TRBD1 matches at 7 bases. CDR3 length equals 13 residues. Germline CDR1 is MDHEN and CDR2 is SYDVKM. The V segment lost 5 bases and the J segment 7 bases; nucleotides outside the gene matches: 4. The CDR3 sequence is CASSDRVFGELFF. In DNA, the CDR3 is TGTGCCAGCAGTGACAGGGTTTTCGGGGAGCTGTTTTTT.

This chain joins TRBV6-2 or TRBV6-3 and TRBJ1-1; D is unresolved. CDR3 size: 15 residues. With 0 bases removed from V and 0 bases from J, the gap between germline ends came to 8 bases. CDR1 MNHEY and CDR2 SVGEGT come from the germline V gene. In nucleotides, the CDR3 is TGTGCCAGCAGTTACTCAGACACGATGAACACTGAAGCTTTCTTT. Its protein is CASSYSDTMNTEAFF.

Here the CDR3 DNA reads TGTGCCAGCAGCCCAGGCGTGAGCAGGGTTGACCAGCATTTT. Its protein is CASSPGVSRVDQHF. V gene TRBV5-5 combines with J gene TRBJ1-5; TRBD1 is a possible D gene (5 bases). CDR3 length: 14 residues. Looked up from germline, CDR1 is SGHKS and CDR2 is YYEKEE (reference sequence). V lost 4 bases, J lost 12 bases, and 20 bases lay in between.

In this sample, this clone turned up a few times. This chain joins TRBV27 and TRBJ1-2; D gene unclear. The germline V gene has CDR1 MNHEY and CDR2 SMNVEV (reference sequence). This CDR3 is 15 amino acids long. V lost 7 bases and J 7 bases, leaving 22 bases between the germline ends. The CDR3 DNA sequence: TGTGCCAGCACCCCCGTCGAGGGATCTCCTTCTGGCTACACCTTC. It is translated as CASTPVEGSPSGYTF.

V gene TRBV11-2 combines with J gene TRBJ1-3; D is unresolved. In germline, CDR1 is SGHAT, CDR2 FQNNGV. This CDR3 contains 13 residues. The V gene lost 4 bases and the J gene lost 4 bases, with 8 bases spanning the gap. The CDR3 region is CASSSSPGNTIYF. The CDR3, as DNA: TGTGCCAGCAGCTCAAGTCCCGGAAACACCATATATTTT.

The rearrangement uses TRBV4-1 and TRBJ1-4, with 9 bases identical to TRBD1. The germline V gene has CDR1 MGHRA and CDR2 YSYEKL. J was trimmed by 8 bases and V by 2 bases; bases with no gene match: 6. The CDR3 consists of 15 residues. As DNA, the CDR3 is TGCGCCAGCAGCCAATCCGGGACAGGGTACGAAAAACTGTTTTTT. It is translated as CASSQSGTGYEKLFF.

The sample holds one count of this clone. This rearrangement joins TRBV5-1 to TRBJ2-2; a possible D gene is TRBD1 (6 bases). Germline V gene sequence: CDR1 SGHRS, CDR2 YFSETQ. There are 16 residues in the CDR3. V lost 0 bases to trimming and J lost 0 bases, with 9 bases between them. The CDR3 loop reads CASSLATGTNTGELFF. DNA for the CDR3: TGCGCCAGCAGCTTGGCCACAGGGACGAACACCGGGGAGCTGTTTTTT.

This clone was counted a few times. The chain carries TRBV11-2 and TRBJ1-5; D may be TRBD1 (6 bases). This CDR3 has 13 residues. Trimming left V 5 bases short and J 10 bases short, with 15 bases between. Germline CDR1 SGHAT, CDR2 FQNNGV. CDR3 residues: CASSPGAEGPQHF. The CDR3 region has the DNA TGTGCCAGCAGCCCAGGGGCGGAGGGACCCCAGCATTTT.

The rearrangement links TRBV9 to TRBJ2-1, with a weak D call TRBD2 (6 bases). The germline gives CDR1 SGDLS, CDR2 YYNGEE. The CDR3 spans 13 residues. V lost 0 bases and J 9 bases, leaving 10 bases between the germline ends. CDR3 coding DNA: TGTGCCAGCAGCGTAGTCGGGAGCGGTGAGCAGTTCTTC. Protein product: CASSVVGSGEQFF.

This chain connects TRBV24-1 to TRBJ2-5, with D unclear. CDR1 and CDR2 from the germline V gene are KGHDR and SFDVKD. Trimming took 2 bases from V and 1 from J, leaving 13 bases between them. The CDR3 extends over 16 amino acids. The CDR3 reads CATSDSGRPSQETQYF. For the CDR3, the DNA is TGTGCCACCAGTGATTCGGGCAGACCAAGCCAAGAGACCCAGTACTTC.

The CDR3 reads CASTFDLGLGAKNIQYF. CDR3 bases: TGCGCCAGCACCTTTGATCTCGGGTTAGGGGCCAAAAACATTCAGTACTTC. This chain links TRBV5-1 with TRBJ2-4; D is unclear. The CDR3 extends over 17 amino acids. CDR1 SGHRS and CDR2 YFSETQ come from the germline V gene. V lost 6 bases, J lost 1 base, and 20 bases lay in between.

The chain joins TRBV3-1 (or the pseudogene TRBV3-2) to TRBJ1-5; D gene unclear. Trimming left V 1 base short and J 3 bases short, with 13 bases between. The CDR3 consists of 16 residues. Germline values: CDR1 LGHDT, CDR2 YNNKEL (reference sequence). The CDR3 nucleotides are TGTGCCAGCAGCCAAGCACGTTCAGGCCTCAATCAGCCCCAGCATTTT. It specifies CASSQARSGLNQPQHF.

The chain couples TRBV10-3 to TRBJ1-6, with 10 bases identical to TRBD1. The V and J ends lost 7 bases and 10 bases, in that order; junction bases with no gene match: 7. Looked up from germline, CDR1 is ENHRY and CDR2 is SYGVKD. The length of the CDR3 is 14 residues. CDR3 sequence: CAITPGQGRSPLHF. The CDR3 region has the DNA TGTGCCATCACCCCGGGACAGGGGAGATCACCCCTCCACTTT.

J is TRBJ2-6 and V is TRBV30; D gene unclear. This CDR3 contains 16 residues. Germline CDR1 GTSNPN, CDR2 SVGIG (reference sequence). Trimming shortened V by 0 bases and J by 0 bases, and 9 bases separated the two germline ends. Here the CDR3 reads CAWSVLGFSGANVLTF. The CDR3 nucleotides read TGTGCCTGGAGTGTACTCGGATTCTCTGGGGCCAACGTCCTGACTTTC.

V usage is TRBV7-9 and J usage is TRBJ1-1, with D unclear. Germline V gene data show CDR1 as SEHNR and CDR2 as FQNEAQ (reference sequence). Trimming left V 2 bases short and J 5 bases short, with 12 bases between. The CDR3 runs to 14 residues. In DNA, the CDR3 is TGTGCCAGCAGCTTAAGCTGGGGAGCAACTGAAGCTTTCTTT. Protein product: CASSLSWGATEAFF.

J is TRBJ2-7 and V is TRBV15, with TRBD1 matching over 7 bases. Germline CDR1 LNHNV, CDR2 YYDKDF (reference sequence). CDR3 length equals 15 residues. Trimming at V came to 3 bases and at J to 3 bases, leaving 8 bases not matched to a gene. The DNA for the CDR3 is TGTGCCACCAGCAGTCCCGGGACAGCAAACTACGAGCAGTACTTC. Translated: CATSSPGTANYEQYF.

This clone has just one count. This rearrangement joins TRBV3-1 (or the pseudogene TRBV3-2) to TRBJ1-6, with D possibly being TRBD1 (5 bases). The germline V and J ends were trimmed by 8 bases and 7 bases, with 18 bases remaining between them. The CDR3 spans 15 residues. Looked up from germline, CDR1 is LGHDT and CDR2 is YNNKEL (reference sequence). In DNA form, the CDR3 reads TGTGCCAGCGCTGAAGGGGTACAAGGGAATTCACCCCTCCACTTT. Translating it yields CASAEGVQGNSPLHF.

This rearrangement joins TRBV10-3 to TRBJ1-2, with 8 bases matching TRBD1. The CDR3 extends over 14 amino acids. Germline CDR1 ENHRY, CDR2 SYGVKD. J lost 4 bases, V lost 6 bases, and 7 bases had no gene match. CDR3 sequence: CAISVRGRGYGYTF. CDR3 nucleotides: TGTGCCATCAGCGTCAGGGGGCGTGGCTATGGCTACACCTTC.

The chain employs TRBV23-1 and TRBJ2-1; maybe TRBD2 (6 bases). TRBV23-1 is reported as an ORF; its role is uncertain. This CDR3 region has 18 residues. Trimming shortened V by 8 bases and J by 2 bases, and 25 bases separated the two germline ends. CDR3 sequence reads: CASGRVPRGREAYNEQFF. The CDR3 nucleotides read TGCGCCAGCGGTCGAGTCCCGAGGGGAAGGGAGGCCTACAATGAGCAGTTCTTC.

The CDR3 DNA reads TGCAGCGTTGGTGCTGGGTCCTACGAGCAGTACTTC. Protein product: CSVGAGSYEQYF. This sequence joins TRBV29-1 and TRBJ2-7; D is unclear. The CDR3 sequence is 12 residues long. V was clipped by 4 bases and J by 1 base, with 8 bases between them. The V gene's germline CDR1 is SQVTM and CDR2 ANQGSEA.

The chain carries TRBV10-3 and TRBJ1-2; D not certain. Germline values: CDR1 ENHRY, CDR2 SYGVKD. The CDR3 has 13 residues. Trimming removed 2 bases at V and 7 bases at J, with 11 bases between. CDR3 sequence (DNA): TGTGCCATCAGTGAGGACTTTGCGGCTGGCTACACCTTC. Its protein is CAISEDFAAGYTF.